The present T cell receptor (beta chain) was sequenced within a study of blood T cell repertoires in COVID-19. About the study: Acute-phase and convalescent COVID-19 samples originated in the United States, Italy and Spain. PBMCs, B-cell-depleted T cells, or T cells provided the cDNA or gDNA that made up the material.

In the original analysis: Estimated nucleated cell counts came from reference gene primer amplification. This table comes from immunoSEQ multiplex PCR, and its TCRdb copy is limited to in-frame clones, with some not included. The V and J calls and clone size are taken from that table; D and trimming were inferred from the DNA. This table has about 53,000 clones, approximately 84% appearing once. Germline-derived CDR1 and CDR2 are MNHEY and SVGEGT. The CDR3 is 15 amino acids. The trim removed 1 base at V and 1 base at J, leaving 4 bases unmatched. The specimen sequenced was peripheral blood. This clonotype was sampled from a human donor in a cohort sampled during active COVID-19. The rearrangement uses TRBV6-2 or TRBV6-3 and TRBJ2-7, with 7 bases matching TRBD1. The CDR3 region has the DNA TGTGCCAGCAGTTACTTCGGGACAGCTTCCTACGAGCAGTACTTC. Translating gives CASSYFGTASYEQYF.